Each of the 7 T cell receptor beta chains below was sequenced from the same sample in a study of blood T cell repertoires in COVID-19. Only in-frame clones appear in the TCRdb table, and some are missing; sequencing was by immunoSEQ multiplex PCR. The table records 300,000 to 450,000 clones, approximately 89% of them present only once. The sample consisted of peripheral blood. These receptors came from a young woman with COVID-19, enrolled during active disease.

This rearrangement joins TRBV10-2 to TRBJ2-3; tentative D call: TRBD1 (5 bases). CDR1 WSHSY and CDR2 SAAADI come from the germline V gene. The CDR3 covers 14 residues. Trimming left V 5 bases short and J 2 bases short, with 11 bases between. As DNA, the CDR3 is TGCGCCAGCAGTCCCGGACAATCCACAGATACGCAGTATTTT. Amino acid sequence: CASSPGQSTDTQYF.

This clone was picked up one time. Written as DNA, the CDR3 is TGCAGCGTTGAGGCAGGGGCCTACGAGCAGTACTTC. It is translated as CSVEAGAYEQYF. The chain recombines TRBV29-1 with TRBJ2-7, with a weak D call TRBD1 (6 bases). CDR1 and CDR2 (germline): SQVTM, ANQGSEA. The V and J ends lost 3 bases and 2 bases respectively, with 8 bases between them. The CDR3 contains 12 residues.

The V call is TRBV10-3, the J call TRBJ2-1, with 14 nucleotides matching TRBD2. CDR1 and CDR2 (germline): ENHRY, SYGVKD. After removal of 7 bases from V and 6 bases from J, the junction contained 8 bases not matched to a gene. The CDR3 runs to 16 residues. The CDR3 region is CAINGTSGRGGNEQFF. In DNA form, the CDR3 reads TGTGCCATCAACGGGACTAGCGGGAGAGGGGGCAATGAGCAGTTCTTC.

The V gene is TRBV5-1, the J gene TRBJ2-5; 8 bases are a match to TRBD1. The germline CDR1 and CDR2 sequences are SGHRS and YFSETQ. J was trimmed by 5 bases and V by 1 base; bases with no gene match: 7. This CDR3 contains 15 residues. The CDR3 loop reads CASSLMDRDGETQYF. CDR3 coding DNA: TGCGCCAGCAGCTTGATGGACAGGGACGGGGAGACCCAGTACTTC.

This chain uses TRBV4-2 with TRBJ2-2; maybe TRBD2 (5 bases). Deletions cut 0 bases from V and 9 bases from J, with 11 bases between. Germline V gives CDR1 LGHNA, CDR2 YNFKEQ. The CDR3 totals 14 residues. The CDR3 DNA follows: TGTGCCAGCAGCCAAGATGGGGAGATCCGGGAGCTGTTTTTT. It codes for CASSQDGEIRELFF.

The rearrangement links TRBV4-1 to TRBJ2-7; D might be TRBD2 (6 bases). This CDR3 comprises 18 residues. The V end lost 0 bases, the J end lost 1 base, and 19 bases lay between the germline ends. Per germline, CDR1 MGHRA and CDR2 YSYEKL. As DNA, the CDR3 is TGCGCCAGCAGCCAAGAACGGGTCGGTGCGGGACGATCCTACGAGCAGTACTTC. Translation: CASSQERVGAGRSYEQYF.

The chain employs TRBV27 and TRBJ2-1, with 12 bases identical to TRBD2. V trimming: 2 bases; J trimming: 0 bases; junction bases outside the gene matches: 11. The CDR3 has 20 amino acids. Per the germline V gene, CDR1 is MNHEY and CDR2 is SMNVEV (reference sequence). The CDR3 nucleotides read TGTGCCAGCAGTTTAAAGGCGGGACTAGCGGGCTTTAGCTCCTACAATGAGCAGTTCTTC. It specifies CASSLKAGLAGFSSYNEQFF.